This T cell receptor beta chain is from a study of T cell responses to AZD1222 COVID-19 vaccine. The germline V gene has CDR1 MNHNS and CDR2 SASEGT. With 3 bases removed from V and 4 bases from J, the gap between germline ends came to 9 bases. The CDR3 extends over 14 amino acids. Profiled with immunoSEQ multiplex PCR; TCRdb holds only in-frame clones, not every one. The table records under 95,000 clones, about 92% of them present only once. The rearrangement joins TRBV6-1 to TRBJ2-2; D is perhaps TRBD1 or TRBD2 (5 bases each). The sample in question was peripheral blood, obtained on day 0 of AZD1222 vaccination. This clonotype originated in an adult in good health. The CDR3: CASSDPGLTGELFF. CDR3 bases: TGTGCCAGCAGTGATCCGGGGCTCACCGGGGAGCTGTTTTTT.